A selection of T cell receptor beta chains follows, all from one sample in a study of blood T cell repertoires in COVID-19. Clones were read by immunoSEQ multiplex PCR, and TCRdb kept only the in-frame ones, dropping some. The table shows 200,000 or so clones, with under 90% occurring only once. The sequencing sample was made of peripheral blood. These receptor sequences come from a man older than 75 with acute or convalescent COVID-19. CDR3s leave out the opening cysteine and the closing phenylalanine or tryptophan.

TRBV6-2/TRBV6-3,TRBJ2-1,ASSSTGTRPNEQF
TRBV7-6,TRBJ1-1,ASSPRGTGWESEAF
TRBV11-2,TRBJ2-1,ASSLAGRYSYNEQF
TRBV19,TRBJ2-5,ASSSGQGAGTQETQY
TRBV28,TRBJ2-7,ASMGQETYEQY
TRBV12-3/TRBV12-4,TRBJ1-2,ASSLGRESGYT
TRBV7-2,TRBJ2-7,ASSPERGSYEQY
TRBV7-2,TRBJ1-1,ASSPRQVNTEAF
TRBV5-1,TRBJ1-2,ASSRVGDNYGYT
TRBV7-2,TRBJ2-2,ASSLGLVNTGELF
TRBV7-2,TRBJ1-6,ASSLTLLGGLNSPLH
TRBV6-5,TRBJ1-5,ASSYRGLDQPQH
TRBV9,TRBJ2-6,ASSVDPRESGANVLT
TRBV19,TRBJ2-2,ASKGQGIGELF
TRBV5-4,TRBJ2-2,ASSLGLAGAGELF
TRBV7-3,TRBJ2-2,ASSLPRAGNTGELF
TRBV4-3,TRBJ2-3,ASSQGGLAGGINTQY
TRBV30,TRBJ2-5,AWEIGGRTQY
TRBV7-7,TRBJ2-5,ASSPTGTTQETQY
TRBV4-2,TRBJ1-2,ASSQSIQGYGYT
TRBV6-5,TRBJ1-2,ASQRTGPRRDGYT
TRBV5-4,TRBJ1-4,ASSSPGAQGGGKLF
TRBV7-2,TRBJ2-5,ASSPQGVETQY
TRBV28,TRBJ2-2,ASSPQTTGELF
TRBV6-5,TRBJ2-7,ASSYSTPDGAYEQY
TRBV19,TRBJ1-4,ASGDRFFSEKLF
TRBV11-2,TRBJ2-2,ASSLRGIDTGELF
TRBV18,TRBJ2-3,ASSPADTQY
TRBV27,TRBJ1-1,ASSLRVRESEAF
TRBV4-3,TRBJ2-2,ASSLRQRDLKAGELF
TRBV27,TRBJ2-2,ASSFGGTATGELF
TRBV18,TRBJ2-3,ASSPSPPDTQY
TRBV7-9,TRBJ2-5,ASHRGLAGEGGETQY
TRBV7-9,TRBJ2-5,ASRSPGEGQETQY
TRBV2,TRBJ1-2,ASSGGFGDGYT
TRBV24-1,TRBJ2-1,ATSPRTSGSSYNEQF
TRBV7-8,TRBJ2-5,ASSFQNRTSGRVGETQY
TRBV11-3,TRBJ2-4,ASSLVSGGAKNIQY